This T cell receptor (beta chain) is from a study of blood T cell repertoires in COVID-19. The authors' processing: From reference gene primer amplification, estimates of nucleated cell counts were derived. Clones were sequenced by immunoSEQ multiplex PCR, and TCRdb holds only the in-frame ones, with some missing. V, J and clone size are those of that table, while D and trimming were read from the DNA. The repertoire has approximately 130,000 clones, 70% to 90% of them found once; the top ten carry around 18%. Germline loops: CDR1 MNHEY, CDR2 SVGAGI. The CDR3 length is 15 residues. With V trimmed by 0 bases and J by 2 bases, 0 bases remained unmatched.

Material for sequencing was peripheral blood. This TCR was sampled from a woman in her fifties or sixties who had recovered from COVID-19. This chain links TRBV6-5 with TRBJ2-7; 11 bases are shared with TRBD2. This CDR3 reads CASSYSSGRAYEQYF. CDR3 nucleotide sequence: TGTGCCAGCAGTTACTCTAGCGGGAGGGCCTACGAGCAGTACTTC.